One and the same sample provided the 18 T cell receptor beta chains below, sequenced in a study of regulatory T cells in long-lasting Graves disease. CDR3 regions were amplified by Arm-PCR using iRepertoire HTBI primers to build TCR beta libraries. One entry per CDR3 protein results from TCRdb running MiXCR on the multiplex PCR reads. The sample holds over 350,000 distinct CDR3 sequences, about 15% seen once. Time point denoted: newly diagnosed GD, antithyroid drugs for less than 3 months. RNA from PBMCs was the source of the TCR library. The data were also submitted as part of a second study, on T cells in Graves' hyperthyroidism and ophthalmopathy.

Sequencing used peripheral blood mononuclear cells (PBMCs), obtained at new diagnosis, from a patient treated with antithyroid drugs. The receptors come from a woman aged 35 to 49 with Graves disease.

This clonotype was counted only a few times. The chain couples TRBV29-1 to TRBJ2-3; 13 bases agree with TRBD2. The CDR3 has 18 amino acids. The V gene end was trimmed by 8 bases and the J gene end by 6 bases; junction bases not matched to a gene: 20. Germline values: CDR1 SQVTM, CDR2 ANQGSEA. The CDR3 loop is CSIGQRYAGLAGSDTQYF. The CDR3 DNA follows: TGCAGCATCGGACAGCGATACGCGGGACTAGCGGGATCCGATACGCAGTATTTT.

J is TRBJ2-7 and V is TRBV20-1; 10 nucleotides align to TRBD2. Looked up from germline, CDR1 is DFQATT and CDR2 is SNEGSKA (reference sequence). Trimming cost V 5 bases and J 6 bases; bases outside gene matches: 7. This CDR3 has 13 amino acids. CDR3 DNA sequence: TGCAGTGCTCGGACTAGCGGCCTTTCCGAGCAGTACTTC. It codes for CSARTSGLSEQYF.

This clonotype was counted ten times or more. The CDR3 DNA reads TGTGCCAGCCGGAGCTGGGGACAGACCTACGAGCAGTACTTC. Encoded protein: CASRSWGQTYEQYF. This chain uses TRBV28 with TRBJ2-7, with 7 bases identical to TRBD1. Unmatched junction bases numbered 9, after V lost 8 bases and J lost 2 bases. The V gene's germline CDR1 is MDHEN and CDR2 SYDVKM. This CDR3 contains 14 residues.

CDR3 sequence: CASSRTGTSGSKDEQFF. The CDR3, as DNA: TGTGCCAGTAGTAGAACCGGGACTAGCGGGAGTAAAGATGAGCAGTTCTTC. The chain combines TRBV19 with TRBJ2-1, with 14 bases lining up with TRBD2. V was clipped by 4 bases and J by 8 bases; unmatched bases: 10. The CDR3 consists of 17 residues. Germline V gene lookup returns CDR1 LNHDA and CDR2 SQIVND (reference sequence).

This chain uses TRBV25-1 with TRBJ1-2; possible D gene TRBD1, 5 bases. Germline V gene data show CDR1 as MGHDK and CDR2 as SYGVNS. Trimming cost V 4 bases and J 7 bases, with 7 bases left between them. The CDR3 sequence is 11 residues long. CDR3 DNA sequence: TGTGCCAGCAGTGCAGGGATTGGCTACACCTTC. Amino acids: CASSAGIGYTF.

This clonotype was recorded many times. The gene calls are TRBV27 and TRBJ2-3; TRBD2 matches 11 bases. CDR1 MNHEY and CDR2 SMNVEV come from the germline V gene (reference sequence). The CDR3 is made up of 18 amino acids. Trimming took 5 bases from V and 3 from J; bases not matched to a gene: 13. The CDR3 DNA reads TGTGCCAGCAGTCTTATCTTAGTAGCGGGAGGGCCAACAGATACGCAGTATTTT. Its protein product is CASSLILVAGGPTDTQYF.

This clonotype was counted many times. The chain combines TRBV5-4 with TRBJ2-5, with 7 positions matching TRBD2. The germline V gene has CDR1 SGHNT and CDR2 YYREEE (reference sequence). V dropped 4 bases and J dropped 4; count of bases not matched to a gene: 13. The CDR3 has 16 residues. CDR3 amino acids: CASSAARGSEGETQYF. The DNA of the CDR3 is TGTGCCAGCAGCGCTGCTCGCGGGAGTGAGGGAGAGACCCAGTACTTC.

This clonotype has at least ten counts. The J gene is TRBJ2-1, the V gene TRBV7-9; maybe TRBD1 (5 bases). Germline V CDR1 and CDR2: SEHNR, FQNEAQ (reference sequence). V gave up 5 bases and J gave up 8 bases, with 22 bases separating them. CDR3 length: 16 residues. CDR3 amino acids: CASSPYQGHNFDEQFF. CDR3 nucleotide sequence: TGTGCCAGCAGCCCTTACCAGGGTCACAACTTTGATGAGCAGTTCTTC.

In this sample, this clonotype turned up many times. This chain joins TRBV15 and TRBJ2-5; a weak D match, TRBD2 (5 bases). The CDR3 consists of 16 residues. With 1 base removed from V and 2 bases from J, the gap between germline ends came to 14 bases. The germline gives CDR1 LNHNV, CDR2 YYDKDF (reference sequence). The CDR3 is CATSRGGVSAQETQYF. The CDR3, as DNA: TGTGCCACCAGCAGAGGGGGAGTTAGCGCGCAAGAGACCCAGTACTTC.

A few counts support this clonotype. The CDR3 region is CASSLIAVNEQFF. CDR3 coding DNA: TGTGCCAGCAGCTTGATAGCGGTTAATGAGCAGTTCTTC. The chain couples TRBV28 to TRBJ2-1; possibly TRBD2 for D (6 bases). V lost 6 bases to trimming and J lost 7 bases, with 13 bases between them. The germline V gene encodes CDR1 MDHEN and CDR2 SYDVKM. The CDR3 runs 13 residues.

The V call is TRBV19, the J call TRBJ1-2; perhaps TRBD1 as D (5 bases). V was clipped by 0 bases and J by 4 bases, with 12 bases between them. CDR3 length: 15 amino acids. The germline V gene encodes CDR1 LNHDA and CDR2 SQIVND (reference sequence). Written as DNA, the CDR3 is TGTGCCAGTAGTATAGAGGGGGTCGCAGGCTATGGCTACACCTTC. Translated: CASSIEGVAGYGYTF.

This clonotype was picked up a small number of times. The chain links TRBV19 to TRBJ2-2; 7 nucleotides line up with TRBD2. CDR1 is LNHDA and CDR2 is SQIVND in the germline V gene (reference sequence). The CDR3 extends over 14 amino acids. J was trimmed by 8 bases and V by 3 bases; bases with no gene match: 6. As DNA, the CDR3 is TGTGCCAGTAGTATCGTGAATAGCGGGGGGGAGCTGTTTTTT. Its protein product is CASSIVNSGGELFF.

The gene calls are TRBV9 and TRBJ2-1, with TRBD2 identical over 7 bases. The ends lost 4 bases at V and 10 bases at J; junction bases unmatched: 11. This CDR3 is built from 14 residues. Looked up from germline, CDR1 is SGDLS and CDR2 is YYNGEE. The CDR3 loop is CASSPTGGLAEQFF. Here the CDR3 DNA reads TGTGCCAGCAGCCCAACCGGGGGGTTAGCGGAGCAGTTCTTC.

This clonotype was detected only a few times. The chain's CDR3 is CASSPGLDVQETQYF. The CDR3 nucleotides read TGTGCCAGCAGCCCGGGACTAGACGTACAAGAGACCCAGTACTTC. This chain joins TRBV5-8 and TRBJ2-5; 8 bases agree with TRBD2. Germline CDR1 reads SGHTS; CDR2 reads YDEGEE. The CDR3 has 15 amino acids. Unmatched junction bases numbered 7, after V lost 4 bases and J lost 2 bases.

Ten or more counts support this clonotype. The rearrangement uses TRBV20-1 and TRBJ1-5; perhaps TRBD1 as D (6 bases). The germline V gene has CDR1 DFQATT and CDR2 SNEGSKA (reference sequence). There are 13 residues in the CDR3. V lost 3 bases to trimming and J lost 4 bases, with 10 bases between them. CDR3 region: CSARMDSNQPQHF. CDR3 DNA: TGCAGTGCTAGGATGGACAGTAATCAGCCCCAGCATTTT.

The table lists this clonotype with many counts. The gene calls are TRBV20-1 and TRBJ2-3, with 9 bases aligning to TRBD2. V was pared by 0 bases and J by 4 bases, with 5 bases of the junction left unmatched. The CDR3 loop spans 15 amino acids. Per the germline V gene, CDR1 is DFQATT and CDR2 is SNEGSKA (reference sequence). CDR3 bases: TGCAGTGCTAGAGACCTAGCGGGATCGGCAGATACGCAGTATTTT. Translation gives CSARDLAGSADTQYF.

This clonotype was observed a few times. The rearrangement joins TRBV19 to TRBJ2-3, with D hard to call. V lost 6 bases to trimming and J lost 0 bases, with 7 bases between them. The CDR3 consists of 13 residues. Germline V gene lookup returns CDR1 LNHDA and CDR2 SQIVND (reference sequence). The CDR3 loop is CASRLQSTDTQYF. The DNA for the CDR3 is TGTGCCAGTAGGTTGCAGAGCACAGATACGCAGTATTTT.

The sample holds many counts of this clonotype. The CDR3 loop reads CASSPGQPTDTQYF. The DNA of the CDR3 is TGTGCCAGCAGCCCCGGACAGCCCACAGATACGCAGTATTTT. The gene calls are TRBV7-3 and TRBJ2-3, with D possibly TRBD1 on 6 matching bases. The V and J ends lost 5 bases and 2 bases respectively, with 11 bases between them. CDR1 SGHTA and CDR2 FQGTGA come from the germline V gene. The CDR3 length is 14 residues.